These 27 T cell receptor beta chains were sequenced from one sample in a study of blood T cell repertoires in COVID-19. The repertoire was sequenced with immunoSEQ multiplex PCR; TCRdb's copy has only in-frame clones and lacks some. The table includes over 45,000 clones, roughly 84% detected once. Sequences were obtained from peripheral blood. The receptors derive from a man between 70 and 80 years old with active COVID-19.

This clone was seen more than once but under ten times. The chain couples TRBV27 to TRBJ2-2, with D tentatively TRBD2 (6 bases). V was clipped by 2 bases and J by 0 bases, with 7 bases between them. The V gene's germline CDR1 is MNHEY and CDR2 SMNVEV (reference sequence). The CDR3 contains 15 residues. CDR3 region: CASSLRGSNTGELFF. CDR3 DNA: TGTGCCAGCAGTTTACGGGGGTCGAACACCGGGGAGCTGTTTTTT.

The chain couples TRBV5-1 to TRBJ1-2, with 7 nucleotides matching TRBD1. V dropped 4 bases and J dropped 0; count of bases not matched to a gene: 12. Germline V gene sequence: CDR1 SGHRS, CDR2 YFSETQ. The CDR3 is made up of 17 amino acids. The CDR3 coding sequence is TGCGCCAGCAGCCCCGTGGGACAGACCGAATCTAACTATGGCTACACCTTC. Residues: CASSPVGQTESNYGYTF.

This chain uses TRBV7-8 with TRBJ2-1; 9 nucleotides align to TRBD2. The CDR3 extends over 17 amino acids. V gave up 5 bases and J gave up 3 bases; unmatched junction bases: 11. Germline CDR1 reads SGHVS; CDR2 reads FQNEAQ. The CDR3 sequence is CASSPGGGLANYNEQFF. In nucleotides, the CDR3 is TGTGCCAGCAGCCCCGGGGGTGGACTAGCGAACTACAATGAGCAGTTCTTC.

The chain combines TRBV9 with TRBJ2-1; D perhaps matches TRBD1 (6 bases). The CDR3 runs to 16 residues. Germline lookup yields CDR1 SGDLS and CDR2 YYNGEE. The ends were cut back, 0 bases at V and 1 base at J, with 11 bases in the middle. The CDR3, as DNA: TGTGCCAGCAGCGTAGGAAGTCAGGGGTCCTACAATGAGCAGTTCTTC. It is translated as CASSVGSQGSYNEQFF.

V and J are TRBV7-2 and TRBJ2-3; 7 positions match TRBD1. The CDR3 length is 12 residues. V lost 5 bases and J lost 15; bases outside the gene matches: 11. Germline CDR1 is SGHTA and CDR2 is FQGNSA. The CDR3 protein is CASSTQRDRLYF. The CDR3 DNA reads TGTGCCAGCAGCACGCAACGGGACAGACTTTATTTT.

The chain carries TRBV15 and TRBJ1-6; D is perhaps TRBD1 (5 bases). The CDR3 is 15 amino acids. Germline CDR1 and CDR2: LNHNV and YYDKDF (reference sequence). Between the trimmed V and J ends, which lost 4 bases and 5 bases, there was a span of 12 bases. CDR3 region: CATSTRQTHNSPLHF. CDR3 coding DNA: TGTGCCACCAGCACGAGACAGACTCATAATTCACCCCTCCACTTT. Complete variable domain (other parts from reference TRBV15 and TRBJ1-6): DAMVIQNPRYQVTQFGKPVTLSCSQTLNHNVMYWYQQKSSQAPKLLFHYYDKDFNNEADTPDNFQSRRPNTSFCFLDIRSPGLGDTAMYLCATSTRQTHNSPLHFGNGTRLTVT.

V gene TRBV7-2 combines with J gene TRBJ2-5; 8 bases line up with TRBD2. The CDR3 has 16 amino acids. CDR1 is SGHTA, CDR2 FQGNSA, per germline. The V and J ends lost 11 bases and 1 base, in that order; junction bases with no gene match: 15. CDR3 coding DNA: TGTGCCCTTCGGAGGTACGGGAGGGCGTTCCAAGAGACCCAGTACTTC. Translation gives CALRRYGRAFQETQYF. Using reference TRBV7-2 and TRBJ2-5 for the parts outside the CDR3, the full variable domain is GAGVSQSPSNKVTEKGKDVELRCDPISGHTALYWYRQSLGQGLEFLIYFQGNSAPDKSGLPSDRFSAERTGGSVSTLTIQRTQQEDSAVYLCALRRYGRAFQETQYFGPGTRLLVL.

The chain is built from TRBV5-1 and TRBJ2-3; 10 bases align to TRBD2. The trim removed 4 bases at V and 3 bases at J, leaving 14 bases unmatched. The CDR3 length is 18 residues. The V gene's germline CDR1 is SGHRS and CDR2 YFSETQ. CDR3 coding DNA: TGCGCCAGCAGCAGGGCTAGCGGGGGCCGGGTGGGTACAGATACGCAGTATTTT. The encoded protein is CASSRASGGRVGTDTQYF.

The rearrangement links TRBV10-3 to TRBJ1-5, with a weak D call TRBD1 (6 bases). Germline CDR1 reads ENHRY; CDR2 reads SYGVKD. V was trimmed by 2 bases and J by 0 bases, leaving 14 bases between them. This CDR3 comprises 17 residues. CDR3 residues: CAISEVQGGGSNQPQHF. The CDR3, as DNA: TGTGCCATCAGTGAGGTACAGGGAGGGGGTAGCAATCAGCCCCAGCATTTT.

This chain connects TRBV11-2 to TRBJ2-1, with TRBD1 matching over 7 bases. The J segment lost 7 bases and the V segment lost 1 base, leaving 1 base of the junction unmatched. This CDR3 is built from 13 residues. Germline V gene sequence: CDR1 SGHAT, CDR2 FQNNGV. CDR3 loop: CASSLVRGNEQFF. The CDR3 DNA sequence: TGTGCCAGCAGCTTAGTCAGGGGGAATGAGCAGTTCTTC.

J is TRBJ2-1 and V is TRBV5-1, with 7 bases aligning to TRBD2. The CDR3 contains 16 residues. CDR1 and CDR2 (germline): SGHRS, YFSETQ. The ends lost 7 bases at V and 0 bases at J; junction bases unmatched: 10. Written as DNA, the CDR3 is TGCGCCAGCGGAACTAGCGTACCGAGCTCCTACAATGAGCAGTTCTTC. It encodes CASGTSVPSSYNEQFF.

Only a few counts were recorded for this clone. The V gene is TRBV7-7, the J gene TRBJ2-5; TRBD1 matches at 10 bases. The CDR3 has 16 residues. Trimming removed 4 bases from V and 1 base from J; junction bases left unmatched: 6. Germline V gene sequence: CDR1 SSHAT, CDR2 FNYEAQ (reference sequence). The CDR3 nucleotides read TGTGCCAGCAGCTACGGACAGGGGGGATTCCAAGAGACCCAGTACTTC. It encodes CASSYGQGGFQETQYF.

The V and J genes are TRBV27 and TRBJ1-1; 10 bases align to TRBD1. This CDR3 has 13 amino acids. Germline lookup yields CDR1 MNHEY and CDR2 SMNVEV (reference sequence). The junction had 7 bases not matched to a gene; V was cut back by 8 bases and J by 7 bases. CDR3 bases: TGTGCCAGCCTTCGACAGGGGGCAAATGAAGCTTTCTTT. This translates into CASLRQGANEAFF.

The chain joins TRBV7-3 to TRBJ2-7, with 8 bases that match TRBD2. Germline V CDR1 and CDR2: SGHTA, FQGTGA. Germline trimming cut 5 bases from V and 4 bases from J; bases unmatched to any gene: 13. The CDR3 covers 16 residues. CDR3 region: CASSPDGGSGTYEQYF. In nucleotides, the CDR3 is TGTGCCAGCAGCCCCGACGGGGGTAGCGGGACGTACGAGCAGTACTTC.

The chain's CDR3 is CASSQEHRLQETQYF. CDR3 coding DNA: TGCGCCAGCAGCCAAGAGCACAGATTACAAGAGACCCAGTACTTC. The chain employs TRBV4-3 and TRBJ2-5; D remains unclear. The length of the CDR3 is 15 residues. V was clipped by 0 bases and J by 2 bases, with 10 bases between them. Germline V gene lookup returns CDR1 LGHNA and CDR2 YSLEER.

In regard to this clone: In the same sample, other DNA sequences code for this CDR3. V gene TRBV11-2 combines with J gene TRBJ2-7; the match to TRBD2 covers 7 bases. Trimming cost V 1 base and J 1 base; bases outside gene matches: 7. The germline V gene encodes CDR1 SGHAT and CDR2 FQNNGV. The CDR3 totals 16 residues. The CDR3 coding sequence is TGTGCCAGCAGCTTAGTGAGGACTAGAAAGTCCTACGAGCAGTACTTC. The encoded protein is CASSLVRTRKSYEQYF.

The gene calls are TRBV2 and TRBJ2-5, with 12 positions matching TRBD2. Trimming cost V 5 bases and J 5 bases; bases outside gene matches: 3. This CDR3 spans 14 amino acids. From germline, CDR1 is SNHLY and CDR2 FYNNEI. This CDR3 is CASSYGTSGETQYF. The DNA of the CDR3 is TGTGCCAGCAGTTATGGGACTAGCGGGGAGACCCAGTACTTC.

The chain carries TRBV7-2 and TRBJ2-1, with 10 bases that match TRBD2. With 4 bases clipped from V and 4 bases from J, the junction kept 4 bases outside the gene matches. Germline assignment: CDR1 SGHTA and CDR2 FQGNSA. There are 15 residues in the CDR3. The CDR3: CASSSGLAAYNEQFF. CDR3 nucleotides: TGTGCCAGCAGCTCTGGACTAGCGGCGTACAATGAGCAGTTCTTC.

The V gene is TRBV4-1, the J gene TRBJ2-7, with a tentative D call TRBD2 (5 bases). Trimming pared 0 bases from V and 5 bases from J, leaving 14 bases between. The germline V gene encodes CDR1 MGHRA and CDR2 YSYEKL. CDR3 size: 15 residues. DNA of the CDR3: TGCGCCAGCAGCCAAGAACTAGAGTTGGTGGACGAGCAGTACTTC. It encodes CASSQELELVDEQYF.

The chain employs TRBV20-1 and TRBJ2-7; D is ambiguous. Germline CDR1 DFQATT, CDR2 SNEGSKA (reference sequence). The V and J ends lost 3 bases and 3 bases respectively, with 6 bases between them. This CDR3 is built from 11 residues. This chain's CDR3 is CSASPYYEQYF. The CDR3 bases are TGCAGTGCTAGCCCTTACTACGAGCAGTACTTC.

This clone showed up just a few times. The genes are TRBV18 and TRBJ2-1; 8 nucleotides align to TRBD1. This CDR3 has 12 residues. After removal of 10 bases from V and 10 bases from J, the junction contained 9 bases not matched to a gene. Germline assignment: CDR1 KGHSH and CDR2 LQKENI. CDR3 nucleotide sequence: TGTGCCACCACCGGACAGGGCGCCGAGCAGTTCTTC. Protein: CATTGQGAEQFF.

The chain recombines TRBV5-1 with TRBJ1-2, with 11 bases aligning to TRBD1. The germline V gene encodes CDR1 SGHRS and CDR2 YFSETQ. The CDR3 length is 15 residues. V lost 4 bases, J lost 4 bases, and 6 bases stayed unmatched. CDR3 loop: CASSPGQGAGYGYTF. CDR3 bases: TGCGCCAGCAGCCCCGGACAGGGGGCAGGCTATGGCTACACCTTC.

V gene TRBV5-1 combines with J gene TRBJ1-5; D unclear. Trimming removed 0 bases at V and 3 bases at J, with 4 bases between. CDR1 and CDR2 (germline): SGHRS, YFSETQ. The CDR3 extends over 13 amino acids. CDR3 in DNA: TGCGCCAGCAGCTTGGCTCCCAATCAGCCCCAGCATTTT. Amino acid sequence: CASSLAPNQPQHF. Supplemented by reference TRBV5-1 and TRBJ1-5, the full variable domain reads KAGVTQTPRYLIKTRGQQVTLSCSPISGHRSVSWYQQTPGQGLQFLFEYFSETQRNKGNFPGRFSGRQFSNSRSEMNVSTLELGDSALYLCASSLAPNQPQHFGDGTRLSIL.

The DNA for the CDR3 is TGCGCCAGCAGCCGAACCGGGACTCTTTCTGGGGCCAACGTCCTGACTTTC. It specifies CASSRTGTLSGANVLTF. The chain couples TRBV4-3 to TRBJ2-6; the D gene is possibly TRBD2 (6 bases). V was pared by 4 bases and J by 1 base, with 14 bases between. This CDR3 region has 17 residues. Germline lookup yields CDR1 LGHNA and CDR2 YSLEER.

V usage is TRBV10-3 and J usage is TRBJ1-6; the D is unclear. This CDR3 spans 16 amino acids. The V gene lost 0 bases and the J gene lost 6 bases, with 12 bases spanning the gap. Looked up from germline, CDR1 is ENHRY and CDR2 is SYGVKD. CDR3 protein: CAISESIGSSNSPLHF. CDR3 sequence (DNA): TGTGCCATCAGTGAGTCAATAGGGAGCTCTAATTCACCCCTCCACTTT.

The chain uses TRBV30 and TRBJ1-4; 9 positions match TRBD1. This CDR3 has 17 amino acids. From germline, CDR1 is GTSNPN and CDR2 SVGIG (reference sequence). J gave up 3 bases and V 2 bases, and 10 bases lay outside the gene matches. The CDR3: CAWSHGTGRWANEKLFF. The CDR3 DNA sequence: TGTGCCTGGAGTCACGGGACAGGGCGTTGGGCTAATGAAAAACTGTTTTTT.

V usage is TRBV5-1 and J usage is TRBJ2-4, with no clear D. This CDR3 region has 14 residues. Trimming pared 0 bases from V and 8 bases from J, leaving 12 bases between. The germline V gene encodes CDR1 SGHRS and CDR2 YFSETQ. CDR3 protein: CASSLEANVDIQYF. CDR3 sequence (DNA): TGCGCCAGCAGCTTGGAAGCTAATGTAGACATTCAGTACTTC.